This T cell receptor beta chain derives from a study of shared clonotypes between healthy human individuals. As concerns this clone: Its antigen remains unidentified.

Clones were read by immunoSEQ multiplex PCR, and TCRdb kept only the in-frame ones, dropping some. This table holds around 99,000 clones, 68% found once. CD45RO+ cells and CCR7-negative CD45RA+ TemRA cells were combined as CD8 memory. Study-level findings and limits: Sampling included only blood; tissue repertoires likely differ.

The sample comprised memory CD8+ T cells sorted from blood. Noted subset: CD45RO+ cells pooled with CCR7-negative TemRA cells. The TCR originated in a man aged 30 to 39 in good health.

This CDR3 reads CASSETGLRETQYF. CDR3 DNA sequence: TGTGCCAGCAGTGAGACAGGGTTACGAGAGACCCAGTACTTC. The chain couples TRBV14 to TRBJ2-5, with 7 bases lining up with TRBD1. There are 14 residues in the CDR3. Germline V gene data show CDR1 as SGHDN and CDR2 as FVKESK. The J segment lost 4 bases and the V segment lost 6 bases, leaving 8 bases of the junction unmatched.